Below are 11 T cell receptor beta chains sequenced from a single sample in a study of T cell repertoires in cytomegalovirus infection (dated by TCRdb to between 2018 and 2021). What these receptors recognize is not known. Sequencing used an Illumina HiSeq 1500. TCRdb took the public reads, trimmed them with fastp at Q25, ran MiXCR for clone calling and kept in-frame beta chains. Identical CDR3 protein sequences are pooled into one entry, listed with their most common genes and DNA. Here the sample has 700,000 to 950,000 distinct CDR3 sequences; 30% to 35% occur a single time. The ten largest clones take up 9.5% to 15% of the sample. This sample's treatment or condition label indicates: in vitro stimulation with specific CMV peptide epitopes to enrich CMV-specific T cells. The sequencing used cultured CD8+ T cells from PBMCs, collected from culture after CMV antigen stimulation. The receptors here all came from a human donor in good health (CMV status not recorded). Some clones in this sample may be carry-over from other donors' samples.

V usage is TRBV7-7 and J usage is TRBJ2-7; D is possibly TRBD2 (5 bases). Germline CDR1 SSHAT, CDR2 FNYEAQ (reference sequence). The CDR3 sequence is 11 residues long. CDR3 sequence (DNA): TGTGCTAGCGACGGGAAACTTCTCCCGTACGTC. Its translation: CASDGKLLPYV.

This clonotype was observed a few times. CDR3 protein: CASSARDRGGQPQHF. The CDR3 DNA is TGTGCCAGCAGCGCCCGGGACAGGGGGGGTCAGCCCCAGCATTTT. The chain employs TRBV5-6 and TRBJ1-5; the match to TRBD1 covers 11 bases. Germline lookup yields CDR1 SGHDT and CDR2 YYEEEE. The CDR3 consists of 15 residues. V lost 4 bases and J lost 6; bases outside the gene matches: 6. Full variable domain (rest looked up from reference TRBV5-6 and TRBJ1-5): DAGVTQSPTHLIKTRGQQVTLRCSPKSGHDTVSWYQQALGQGPQFIFQYYEEEERQRGNFPDRFSGHQFPNYSSELNVNALLLGDSALYLCASSARDRGGQPQHFGDGTRLSIL.

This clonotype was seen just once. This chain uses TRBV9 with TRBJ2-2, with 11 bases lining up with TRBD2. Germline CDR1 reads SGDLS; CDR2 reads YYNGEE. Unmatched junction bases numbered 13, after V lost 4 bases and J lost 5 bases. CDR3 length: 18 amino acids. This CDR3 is CASSTRLAGTGGTGELFF. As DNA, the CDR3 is TGTGCCAGCAGCACCCGACTAGCGGGGACGGGGGGGACCGGGGAGCTGTTTTTT.

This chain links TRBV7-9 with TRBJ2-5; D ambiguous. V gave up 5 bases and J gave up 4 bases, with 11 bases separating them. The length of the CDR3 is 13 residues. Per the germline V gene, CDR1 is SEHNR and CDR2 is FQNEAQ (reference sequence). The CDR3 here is CASSPHGRETQYF. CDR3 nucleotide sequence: TGTGCCAGCAGCCCCCATGGGCGAGAGACCCAGTACTTC. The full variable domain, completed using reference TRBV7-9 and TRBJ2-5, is DTGVSQNPRHKITKRGQNVTFRCDPISEHNRLYWYRQTLGQGPEFLTYFQNEAQLEKSRLLSDRFSAERPKGSFSTLEIQRTEQGDSAMYLCASSPHGRETQYFGPGTRLLVL.

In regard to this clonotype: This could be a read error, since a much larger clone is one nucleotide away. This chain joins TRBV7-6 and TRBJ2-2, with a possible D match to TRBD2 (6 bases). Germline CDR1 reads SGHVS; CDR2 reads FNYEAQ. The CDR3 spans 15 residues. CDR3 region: CASSSLAGSSGELFF. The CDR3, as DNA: TGTGCTAGCAGCTCCCTGGCGGGGAGTTCCGGGGAGCTGTTTTTT.

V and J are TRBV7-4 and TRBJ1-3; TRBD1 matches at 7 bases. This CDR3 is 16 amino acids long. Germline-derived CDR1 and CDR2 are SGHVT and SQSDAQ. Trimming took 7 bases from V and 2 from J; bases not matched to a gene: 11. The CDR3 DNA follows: TGTGCCAGCACCGCCAGGGGGGGGGCTGCTGGAAACACCATATATTTT. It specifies CASTARGGAAGNTIYF.

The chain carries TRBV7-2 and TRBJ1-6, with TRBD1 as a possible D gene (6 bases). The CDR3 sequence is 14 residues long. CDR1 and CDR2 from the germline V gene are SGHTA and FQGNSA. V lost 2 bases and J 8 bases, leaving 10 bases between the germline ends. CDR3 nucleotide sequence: TGTGCCAGCAGCTTAAGGGGGGCGTATTCACCCCTCCACTTT. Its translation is CASSLRGAYSPLHF.

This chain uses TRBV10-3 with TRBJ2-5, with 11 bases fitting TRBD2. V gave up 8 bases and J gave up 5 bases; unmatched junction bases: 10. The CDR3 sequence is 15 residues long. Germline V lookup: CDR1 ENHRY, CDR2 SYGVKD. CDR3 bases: TGTGCCATCGCCCCTAGCGGGGGGCCGTGGGAGACCCAGTACTTC. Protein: CAIAPSGGPWETQYF.

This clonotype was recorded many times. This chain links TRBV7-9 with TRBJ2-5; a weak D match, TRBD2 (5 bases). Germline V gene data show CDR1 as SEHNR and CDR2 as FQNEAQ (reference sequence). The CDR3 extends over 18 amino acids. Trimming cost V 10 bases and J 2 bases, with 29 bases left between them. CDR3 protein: CAIPAPIPLEGEQETQYF. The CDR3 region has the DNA TGTGCCATCCCAGCACCAATACCACTAGAGGGCGAACAAGAGACCCAGTACTTC.

The CDR3 protein is CASSPGTPTSEQYV. The CDR3 nucleotides read TGTGCCAGCAGTCCCGGGACCCCAACCTCCGAGCAGTACGTC. The chain couples TRBV6-2 or TRBV6-3 to TRBJ2-7; D possibly uses TRBD1 or TRBD2 (5 bases each). With 5 bases removed from V and 6 bases from J, the gap between germline ends came to 17 bases. From germline, CDR1 is MNHEY and CDR2 SVGEGT. This CDR3 comprises 14 residues.

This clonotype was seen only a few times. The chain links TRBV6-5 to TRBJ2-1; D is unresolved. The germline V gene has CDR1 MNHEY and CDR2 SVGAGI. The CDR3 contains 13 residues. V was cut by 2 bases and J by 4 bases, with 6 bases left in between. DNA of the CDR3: TGTGCCAGCAGTTACGCCACATACAATGAGCAGTTCTTC. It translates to CASSYATYNEQFF.